One sample yielded the 18 T cell receptor beta chains listed below, sequenced in a study of blood T cell repertoires in COVID-19. Assay used: immunoSEQ multiplex PCR; TCRdb lists only in-frame clones, some missing. The table has fewer than 400,000 clones, approximately 89% seen once; the top ten hold 1.7%. The sample taken for sequencing was PBMCs or T cells enriched from blood (not recorded which). These receptors all stem from a woman aged 25 to 39 who had recovered from COVID-19.

This chain joins TRBV6-2 or TRBV6-3 and TRBJ2-7; 8 positions agree with TRBD1. Germline-derived CDR1 and CDR2 are MNHEY and SVGEGT. The CDR3 totals 15 residues. The V segment lost 6 bases and the J segment 3 bases; nucleotides outside the gene matches: 10. This CDR3 is CASSSSGTGDYEQYF. DNA for the CDR3: TGTGCCAGCAGCTCCTCCGGGACAGGAGACTACGAGCAGTACTTC.

The chain is built from TRBV12-3 or TRBV12-4 and TRBJ1-5; D unclear. With 7 bases removed from V and 4 bases from J, the gap between germline ends came to 11 bases. CDR3 length: 13 amino acids. The CDR3 DNA reads TGTGCCAGCACTCCGGGTGGGAATCAGCCCCAGCATTTT. This sequence encodes CASTPGGNQPQHF.

The chain is built from TRBV4-3 and TRBJ2-1; D not certain. V was trimmed by 0 bases and J by 6 bases, leaving 9 bases between them. The CDR3 consists of 14 residues. Germline V gene data show CDR1 as LGHNA and CDR2 as YSLEER. CDR3 nucleotide sequence: TGCGCCAGCAGCCAAGAAAGACTCCTCAATGAGCAGTTCTTC. This translates into CASSQERLLNEQFF.

This chain links TRBV7-9 with TRBJ2-7, with D hard to call. CDR1 and CDR2 (germline): SEHNR, FQNEAQ (reference sequence). Trimming stripped 0 bases from V and 3 bases from J, with 12 bases between. CDR3 size: 15 residues. CDR3 sequence (DNA): TGTGCCAGCAGCTTAGCTGAAGGCAGGTTCTACGAGCAGTACTTC. Its protein product is CASSLAEGRFYEQYF.

The J gene is TRBJ2-6, the V gene TRBV5-1, with D unresolved. The V gene's germline CDR1 is SGHRS and CDR2 YFSETQ. V lost 2 bases, J lost 1 base, and 10 bases lay in between. The CDR3 sequence is 16 residues long. The chain's CDR3 is CASSLFTESGANVLTF. The CDR3 DNA sequence: TGCGCCAGCAGCTTATTCACAGAGTCTGGGGCCAACGTCCTGACTTTC.

The chain carries TRBV15 and TRBJ2-5; 11 positions agree with TRBD1. Germline CDR1 reads LNHNV; CDR2 reads YYDKDF (reference sequence). This CDR3 region has 15 residues. The trim removed 4 bases at V and 6 bases at J, leaving 7 bases unmatched. The CDR3 is CATSKGQGAGKTQYF. Here the CDR3 DNA reads TGTGCCACCAGCAAAGGACAGGGGGCTGGTAAGACCCAGTACTTC.

The chain links TRBV5-8 to TRBJ2-2, with D uncertain. Germline CDR1 SGHTS, CDR2 YDEGEE. With 0 bases removed from V and 2 bases from J, the gap between germline ends came to 14 bases. CDR3 length: 17 residues. The CDR3 sequence: CASSLALSYPNTGELFF. CDR3 coding DNA: TGTGCCAGCAGCTTGGCCTTATCCTACCCAAACACCGGGGAGCTGTTTTTT.

To note about this clone: This sample also contains other DNA sequences that code for the same CDR3. V is TRBV7-9 and J is TRBJ1-2, with D possibly TRBD1 on 5 matching bases. Germline assignment: CDR1 SEHNR and CDR2 FQNEAQ (reference sequence). Trimming took off 0 bases at V and 6 bases at J, with 5 bases between the two ends. This CDR3 region has 12 residues. CDR3 protein: CASSLARDGYTF. CDR3 nucleotide sequence: TGTGCCAGCAGCTTAGCCAGGGATGGCTACACCTTC.

V is TRBV27 and J is TRBJ2-2; the D is unclear. The CDR3 contains 12 residues. The germline V and J ends were trimmed by 2 bases and 6 bases, with 4 bases remaining between them. CDR1 and CDR2 (germline): MNHEY, SMNVEV (reference sequence). The CDR3 spells CASSLPAGELFF. The CDR3, as DNA: TGTGCCAGCAGTTTACCAGCCGGGGAGCTGTTTTTT.

This chain links TRBV9 with TRBJ2-7; D unclear. With 0 bases removed from V and 6 bases from J, the gap between germline ends came to 10 bases. Germline V gives CDR1 SGDLS, CDR2 YYNGEE. The CDR3 totals 13 residues. This chain's CDR3 is CASSVDSVSEQYF. The CDR3 DNA reads as TGTGCCAGCAGCGTAGATAGTGTCTCCGAGCAGTACTTC.

The genes are TRBV5-6 and TRBJ1-1; a weak D match, TRBD1 (5 bases). Germline CDR1 SGHDT, CDR2 YYEEEE. There are 12 residues in the CDR3. V shed 3 bases and J shed 4 bases, with 7 bases lying between them. The CDR3 nucleotides are TGTGCCAGCAGCTGGGGGGGCACTGAAGCTTTCTTT. Its translation is CASSWGGTEAFF.

The CDR3 DNA reads TGCGCCAGCAGCTCCCACAGTGGGAGTAATGAAAAACTGTTTTTT. This gives the protein CASSSHSGSNEKLFF. This chain connects TRBV5-1 to TRBJ1-4, with D unresolved. Germline V lookup: CDR1 SGHRS, CDR2 YFSETQ. The CDR3 sequence is 15 residues long. V was clipped by 3 bases and J by 4 bases, with 13 bases between them.

The rearrangement uses TRBV7-9 and TRBJ2-5; maybe TRBD1 (5 bases). Germline CDR1 and CDR2: SEHNR and FQNEAQ (reference sequence). The CDR3 loop spans 13 amino acids. Trimming took off 6 bases at V and 1 base at J, with 9 bases between the two ends. The CDR3 reads CASSSDTQETQYF. Here the CDR3 DNA reads TGTGCCAGCAGTTCGGACACCCAAGAGACCCAGTACTTC.

The genes are TRBV28 and TRBJ1-1, with D perhaps TRBD1 (5 bases). Trimming removed 3 bases from V and 8 bases from J, with 22 bases in between. The CDR3 length is 16 residues. Germline CDR1 and CDR2: MDHEN and SYDVKM. CDR3 amino acids: CASSLLWVSGIPEAFF. CDR3 DNA: TGTGCCAGCAGTTTGTTGTGGGTTTCAGGGATACCCGAAGCTTTCTTT.

This clone is a singleton in its sample. The V call is TRBV30, the J call TRBJ2-7; D is unresolved. This CDR3 has 14 amino acids. From germline, CDR1 is GTSNPN and CDR2 SVGIG (reference sequence). V lost 0 bases to trimming and J lost 0 bases, with 9 bases between them. The CDR3 here is CAWSVGRLSYEQYF. The CDR3 bases are TGTGCCTGGAGTGTAGGCAGGCTCTCCTACGAGCAGTACTTC.

This chain joins TRBV25-1 and TRBJ1-1, with a possible D match to TRBD1 (5 bases). With 1 base removed from V and 0 bases from J, the gap between germline ends came to 18 bases. Looked up from germline, CDR1 is MGHDK and CDR2 is SYGVNS. The length of the CDR3 is 18 residues. The CDR3 DNA follows: TGTGCCAGCAGTGAATCCGACAGCATCCTACTCATGAACACTGAAGCTTTCTTT. Encoded protein: CASSESDSILLMNTEAFF.

J is TRBJ1-6 and V is TRBV12-3 or TRBV12-4; 7 bases match TRBD1. This CDR3 spans 13 amino acids. With V trimmed by 5 bases and J by 8 bases, 3 bases remained unmatched. CDR3 nucleotides: TGTGCCAGCAGTCAGGGGGTGGATTCACCCCTCCACTTT. Translating it yields CASSQGVDSPLHF.

The V gene is TRBV5-1, the J gene TRBJ2-3, with a tentative D call TRBD1 (5 bases). The CDR3 runs to 14 residues. CDR1 and CDR2 (germline): SGHRS, YFSETQ. Trimming stripped 2 bases from V and 4 bases from J, with 11 bases between. In nucleotides, the CDR3 is TGCGCCAGCAGCTTACAGGTTACTGCAGATACGCAGTATTTT. It translates to CASSLQVTADTQYF.